The clone carrying this T cell receptor (beta chain) occurred many times. This sample is drawn from a study of T cells in Graves' hyperthyroidism and ophthalmopathy. Researchers took RNA transcripts and amplified the TCR beta CDR3 regions from them. Researchers ran a first-round RT-PCR on the TCR CDR3 using the HTBI primer set. TCRdb analysed the multiplex PCR reads with MiXCR anew, one entry per CDR3 protein. Of about 360,000 distinct CDR3 sequences listed, approximately 13% are singletons. Those with hyperthyroidism were 18 to 65 years old, newly diagnosed, and ill for under 2 months. Uncontrolled infection, other autoimmune disease, pregnancy or lactation barred patients from enrollment. Trimming took 8 bases from V and 5 from J, leaving 15 bases between them. The CDR3 length is 13 residues.

The V gene is TRBV12-3 or TRBV12-4, the J gene TRBJ2-5; TRBD2 is a possible D gene (5 bases). Sequenced sample: blood. This receptor was identified in a woman younger than 35 with Graves' hyperthyroidism. CDR3 bases: TGTGCCAGCCAATCGCCCAAGCGGGAGACCCAGTACTTC. Translated, it gives CASQSPKRETQYF.